Listed below are T cell receptor beta chains from one sample, sequenced in a study of response to subunit inactivated influenza vaccine. TCRdb redid the calling of the RT-PCR reads with MiXCR, one entry per CDR3 protein. The sample lists under 950,000 distinct CDR3 sequences, 21% occurring once. Here the sequenced sample was PBMCs from blood, taken 5 days after vaccination. Receptors originate from a man aged 50-60 years who received an inactivated influenza vaccine. Both conserved end residues are part of each CDR3.

>TRBV9|14
CASSKLRNTGELFF
>TRBV7-3|14
CASSKQGNYNEQFF
>TRBV27|18
CASSFRQQLSSYNSPLHF
>TRBV18|12
CASSPQLGEQYF
>TRBV20-1|13
CSAGTGAKNIQYF
>TRBV10-3|11
CATRGGDTQYF
>TRBV6-5|15
CASSYGSPRTYEQYF
>TRBV5-1|18
CASSYRQGASAGANVLTF
>TRBV20-1|14
CSARDQGLNTEAFF
>TRBV4-3|14
CASSQFQGNTEAFF
>TRBV6-5|15
CASSFNRGSKNIQYF
>TRBV2|14
CASIRGGGLNEQYF
>TRBV24-1|16
CATSDLNNVNTGELFF
>TRBV5-1|15
CASPMPSERNYEQYF
>TRBV5-6|13
CASSYRDVETQYF
>TRBV7-8|18
CASSLNLLGTGATDTQYF
>TRBV7-2|15
CASSSEFHSNQPQHF
>TRBV6-1|13
CASSRGRDYGYTF
>TRBV9|15
CASSVGVGGNNEQFF
>TRBV7-9|15
CASSLVGQGSVEQYF
>TRBV29-1|14
CSVRKRGSTGELFF
>TRBV9|15
CASSVPRQGGYGYTF
>TRBV28|17
CASSSLEGGGVNNEQFF
>TRBV30|13
CAWSVGHENPQYF
>TRBV20-1|14
CSASEAAVYNEQFF
>TRBV6-2/TRBV6-3|11
CASTDRVGYTF
>TRBV7-6|15
CASSLDPGGAYEQYF
>TRBV18|16
CASSPTLSASGNTIYF
>TRBV5-1|15
CASSYPDRGNYGYTF
>TRBV20-1|14
CSASPAGSGNTIYF
>TRBV7-9|17
CASSLGLGTGDRDEQYF
>TRBV27|14
CASSPGTGYQPQHF
>TRBV6-2/TRBV6-3|15
CVSSTWTGGQYEQYF
>TRBV7-9|11
CASPNAGELFF
>TRBV15|14
CATSSEDRTEKLFF
>TRBV19|14
CASKASGRYGEQYF
>TRBV4-3|13
CASSQGVRDTQYF
>TRBV6-5|17
CASSYSGRELPSYEQYF
>TRBV3-1|14
CASSPGTTLRGQYF
>TRBV7-9|15
CASSFSGSWTGELFF
>TRBV3-1|14
CASSQVDGSYEQYF
>TRBV12-3/TRBV12-4|14
CASSGGIRHNEQFF
>TRBV20-1|14
CSASRGLSTDTQYF
>TRBV24-1|16
CATSEIRLAGPNEQFF
>TRBV6-2/TRBV6-3|15
CASSYGGGSRETQYF
>TRBV11-1|18
CASSFSTGTSGRYNEQFF
>TRBV7-7|13
CASSGTGIGEQFF